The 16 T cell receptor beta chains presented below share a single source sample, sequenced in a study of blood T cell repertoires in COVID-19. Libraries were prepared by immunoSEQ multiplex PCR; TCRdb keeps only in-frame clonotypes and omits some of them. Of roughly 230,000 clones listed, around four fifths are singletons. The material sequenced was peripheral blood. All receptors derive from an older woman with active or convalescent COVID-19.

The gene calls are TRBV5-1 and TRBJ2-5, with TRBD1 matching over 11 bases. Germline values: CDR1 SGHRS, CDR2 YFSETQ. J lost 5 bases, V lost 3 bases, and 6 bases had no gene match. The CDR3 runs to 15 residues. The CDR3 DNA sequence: TGCGCCAGCAGCTCCGGGACAGGGGGTCAGGAGACCCAGTACTTC. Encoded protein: CASSSGTGGQETQYF.

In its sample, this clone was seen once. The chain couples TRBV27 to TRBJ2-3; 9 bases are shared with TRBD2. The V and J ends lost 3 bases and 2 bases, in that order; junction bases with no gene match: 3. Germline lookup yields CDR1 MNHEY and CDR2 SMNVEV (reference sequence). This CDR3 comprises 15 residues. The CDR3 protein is CASSFLAGTTDTQYF. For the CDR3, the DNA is TGTGCCAGCAGTTTTCTAGCGGGGACCACAGATACGCAGTATTTT.

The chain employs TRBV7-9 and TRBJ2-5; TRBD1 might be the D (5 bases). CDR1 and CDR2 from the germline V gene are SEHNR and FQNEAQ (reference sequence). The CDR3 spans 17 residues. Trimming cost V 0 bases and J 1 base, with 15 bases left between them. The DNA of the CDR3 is TGTGCCAGCAGCTTAGCAGAGAAGGGGATCCTCCAAGAGACCCAGTACTTC. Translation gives CASSLAEKGILQETQYF.

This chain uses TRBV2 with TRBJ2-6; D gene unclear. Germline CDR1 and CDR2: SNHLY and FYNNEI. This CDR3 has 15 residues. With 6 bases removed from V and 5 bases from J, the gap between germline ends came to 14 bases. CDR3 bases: TGTGCCAGCAGCGACAACTCTGGGTGGGCCAACGTCCTGACTTTC. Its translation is CASSDNSGWANVLTF.

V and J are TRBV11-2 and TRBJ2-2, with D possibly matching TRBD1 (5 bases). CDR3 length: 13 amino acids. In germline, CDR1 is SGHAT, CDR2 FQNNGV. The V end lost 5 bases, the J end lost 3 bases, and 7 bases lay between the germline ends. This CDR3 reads CASSPGYTGELFF. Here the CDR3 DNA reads TGTGCCAGCAGCCCAGGGTACACCGGGGAGCTGTTTTTT.

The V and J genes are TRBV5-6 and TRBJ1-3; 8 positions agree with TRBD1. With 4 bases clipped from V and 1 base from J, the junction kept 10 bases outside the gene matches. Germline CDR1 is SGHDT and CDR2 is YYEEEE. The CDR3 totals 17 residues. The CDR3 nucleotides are TGTGCCAGCAGCGGGACAGGCATGGAGCTATCTGGAAACACCATATATTTT. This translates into CASSGTGMELSGNTIYF.

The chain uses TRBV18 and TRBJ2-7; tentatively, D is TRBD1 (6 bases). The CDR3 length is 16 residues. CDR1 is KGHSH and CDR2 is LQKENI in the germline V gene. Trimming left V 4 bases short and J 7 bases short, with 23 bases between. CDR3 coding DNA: TGTGCCAGCTCACTCTCTAGGGGGTCCGTGAATCGGGAGCAGTACGTC. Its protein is CASSLSRGSVNREQYV.

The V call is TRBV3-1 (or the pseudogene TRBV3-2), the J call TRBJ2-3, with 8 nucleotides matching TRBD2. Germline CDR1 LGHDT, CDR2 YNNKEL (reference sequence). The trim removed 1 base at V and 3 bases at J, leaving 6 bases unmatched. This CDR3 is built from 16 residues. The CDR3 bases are TGTGCCAGCAGCCAAGGCGGCGGGGGGTTGACAGATACGCAGTATTTT. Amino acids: CASSQGGGGLTDTQYF.

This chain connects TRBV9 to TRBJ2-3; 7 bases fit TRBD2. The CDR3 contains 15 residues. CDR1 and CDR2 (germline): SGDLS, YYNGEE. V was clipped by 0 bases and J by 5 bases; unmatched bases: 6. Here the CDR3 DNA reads TGTGCCAGCAGCGTAGAAGGGAGGGGTATAGATACGCAGTATTTT. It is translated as CASSVEGRGIDTQYF. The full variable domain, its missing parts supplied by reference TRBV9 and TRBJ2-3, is DSGVTQTPKHLITATGQRVTLRCSPRSGDLSVYWYQQSLDQGLQFLIQYYNGEERAKGNILERFSAQQFPDLHSELNLSSLELGDSALYFCASSVEGRGIDTQYFGPGTRLTVL.

The CDR3 region is CATARGTTNTEAFF. DNA of the CDR3: TGTGCCACCGCCCGGGGAACTACGAACACTGAAGCTTTCTTT. This chain connects TRBV27 to TRBJ1-1; D is unresolved. Germline V lookup: CDR1 MNHEY, CDR2 SMNVEV (reference sequence). This CDR3 has 14 amino acids. The V and J ends lost 10 bases and 1 base respectively, with 16 bases between them.

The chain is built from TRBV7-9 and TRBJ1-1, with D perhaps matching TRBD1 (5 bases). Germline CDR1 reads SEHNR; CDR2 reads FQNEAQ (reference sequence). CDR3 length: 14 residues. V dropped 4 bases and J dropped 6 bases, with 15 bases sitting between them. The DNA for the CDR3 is TGTGCCAGCAGCTCAATACACCTGACAGCTGAAGCTTTCTTT. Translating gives CASSSIHLTAEAFF.

CDR3 sequence: CASSLASGGNTEAFF. The CDR3 DNA is TGTGCCAGCAGCTTAGCGTCGGGGGGGAACACTGAAGCTTTCTTT. V gene TRBV7-2 combines with J gene TRBJ1-1; the D gene is possibly TRBD1 (5 bases). V lost 0 bases to trimming and J lost 1 base, with 9 bases between them. The CDR3 runs to 15 residues. Germline assignment: CDR1 SGHTA and CDR2 FQGNSA.

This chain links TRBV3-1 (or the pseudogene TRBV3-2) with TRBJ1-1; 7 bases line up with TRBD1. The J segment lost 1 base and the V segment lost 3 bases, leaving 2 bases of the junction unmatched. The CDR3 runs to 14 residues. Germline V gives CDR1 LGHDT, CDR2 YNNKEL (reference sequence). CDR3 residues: CASSHQGGNTEAFF. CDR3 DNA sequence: TGTGCCAGCAGCCACCAGGGGGGGAACACTGAAGCTTTCTTT.

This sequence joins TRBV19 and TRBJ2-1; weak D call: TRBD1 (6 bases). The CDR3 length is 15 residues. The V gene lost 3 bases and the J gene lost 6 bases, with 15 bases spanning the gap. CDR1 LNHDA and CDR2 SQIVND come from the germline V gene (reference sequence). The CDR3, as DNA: TGTGCCAGTAGTATTGGGCAGGGGTTGTTCAATGAGCAGTTCTTC. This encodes CASSIGQGLFNEQFF.

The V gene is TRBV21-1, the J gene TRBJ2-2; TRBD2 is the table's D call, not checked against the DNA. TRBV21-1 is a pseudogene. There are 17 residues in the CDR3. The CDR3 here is CASSRTSGRPNTGELFF. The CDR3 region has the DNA TGTGCCAGCAGTCGGACTAGCGGGAGGCCTAACACCGGGGAGCTGTTTTTT.

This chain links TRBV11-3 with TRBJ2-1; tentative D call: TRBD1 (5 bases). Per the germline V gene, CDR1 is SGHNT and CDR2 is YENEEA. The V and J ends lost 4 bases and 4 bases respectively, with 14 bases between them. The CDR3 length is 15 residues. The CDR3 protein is CASSSQGREYNEQFF. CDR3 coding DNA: TGTGCCAGCAGCTCCCAGGGTAGGGAATACAATGAGCAGTTCTTC.